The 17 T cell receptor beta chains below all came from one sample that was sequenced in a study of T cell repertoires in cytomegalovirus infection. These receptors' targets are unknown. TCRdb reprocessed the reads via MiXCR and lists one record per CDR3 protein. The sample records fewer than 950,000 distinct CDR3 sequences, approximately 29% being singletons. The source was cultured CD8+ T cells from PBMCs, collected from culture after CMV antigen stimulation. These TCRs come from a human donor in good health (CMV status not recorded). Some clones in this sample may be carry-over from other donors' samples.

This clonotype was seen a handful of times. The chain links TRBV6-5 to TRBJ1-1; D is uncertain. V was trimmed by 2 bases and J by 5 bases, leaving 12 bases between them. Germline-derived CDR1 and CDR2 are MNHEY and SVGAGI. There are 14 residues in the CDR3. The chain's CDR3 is CASSYNEANTEAFF. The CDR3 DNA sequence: TGTGCCAGCAGTTACAATGAGGCCAATACTGAAGCTTTCTTT.

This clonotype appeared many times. CDR3 in amino acids: CASSLVPTGGRRNEQFF. The CDR3 DNA is TGTGCCAGCAGCTTAGTTCCAACCGGGGGTAGAAGGAATGAGCAGTTCTTC. V usage is TRBV7-9 and J usage is TRBJ2-1, with D maybe TRBD2 (6 bases). The CDR3 runs 17 residues. The germline V gene has CDR1 SEHNR and CDR2 FQNEAQ (reference sequence). The V end was cut by 1 base, the J end by 7 bases, with 20 bases between. The whole variable domain, remainder taken from reference TRBV7-9 and TRBJ2-1, is DTGVSQNPRHKITKRGQNVTFRCDPISEHNRLYWYRQTLGQGPEFLTYFQNEAQLEKSRLLSDRFSAERPKGSFSTLEIQRTEQGDSAMYLCASSLVPTGGRRNEQFFGPGTRLTVL.

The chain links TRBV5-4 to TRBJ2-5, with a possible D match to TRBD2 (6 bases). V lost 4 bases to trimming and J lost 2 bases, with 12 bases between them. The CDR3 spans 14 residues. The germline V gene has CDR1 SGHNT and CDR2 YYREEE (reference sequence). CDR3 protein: CASSGWGEQETQYF. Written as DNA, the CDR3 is TGTGCCAGCAGCGGGTGGGGGGAACAAGAGACCCAGTACTTC.

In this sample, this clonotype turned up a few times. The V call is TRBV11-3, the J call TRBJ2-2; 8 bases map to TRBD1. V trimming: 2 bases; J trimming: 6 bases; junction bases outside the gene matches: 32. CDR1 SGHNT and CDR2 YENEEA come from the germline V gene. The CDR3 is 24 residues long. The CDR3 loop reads CASSLKGTGKEGSGPTWVPGELFF. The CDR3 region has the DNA TGTGCCAGCAGCTTAAAGGGGACAGGCAAAGAAGGGAGCGGCCCAACCTGGGTTCCCGGGGAGCTGTTTTTT.

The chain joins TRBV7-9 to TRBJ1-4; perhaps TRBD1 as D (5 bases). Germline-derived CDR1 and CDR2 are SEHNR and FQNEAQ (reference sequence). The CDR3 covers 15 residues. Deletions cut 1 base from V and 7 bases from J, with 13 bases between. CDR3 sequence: CASSLGAETVEKLFF. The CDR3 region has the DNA TGTGCCAGCAGCTTAGGGGCAGAGACAGTTGAAAAACTGTTTTTT. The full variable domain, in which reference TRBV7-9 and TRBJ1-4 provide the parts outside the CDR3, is DTGVSQNPRHKITKRGQNVTFRCDPISEHNRLYWYRQTLGQGPEFLTYFQNEAQLEKSRLLSDRFSAERPKGSFSTLEIQRTEQGDSAMYLCASSLGAETVEKLFFGSGTQLSVL.

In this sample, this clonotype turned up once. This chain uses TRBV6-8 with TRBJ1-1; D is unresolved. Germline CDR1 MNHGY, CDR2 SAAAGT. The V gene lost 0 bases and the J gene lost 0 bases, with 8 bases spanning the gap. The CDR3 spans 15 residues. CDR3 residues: CASSYSHGVNTEAFF. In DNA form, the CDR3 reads TGTGCCAGCAGTTACTCCCATGGAGTGAACACTGAAGCTTTCTTT.

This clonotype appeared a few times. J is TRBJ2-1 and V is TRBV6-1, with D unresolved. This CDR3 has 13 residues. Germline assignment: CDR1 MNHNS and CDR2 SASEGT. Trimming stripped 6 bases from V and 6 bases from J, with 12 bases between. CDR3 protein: CASSPLRVNEQFF. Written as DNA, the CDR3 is TGTGCCAGCAGCCCGCTTCGGGTCAATGAGCAGTTCTTC.

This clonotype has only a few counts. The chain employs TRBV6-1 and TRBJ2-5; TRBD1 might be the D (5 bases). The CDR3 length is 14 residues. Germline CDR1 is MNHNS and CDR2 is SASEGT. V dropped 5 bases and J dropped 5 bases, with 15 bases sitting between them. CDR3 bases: TGTGCCAGCAGTACCCCGGACCACAGGGAGACCCAGTACTTC. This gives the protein CASSTPDHRETQYF.

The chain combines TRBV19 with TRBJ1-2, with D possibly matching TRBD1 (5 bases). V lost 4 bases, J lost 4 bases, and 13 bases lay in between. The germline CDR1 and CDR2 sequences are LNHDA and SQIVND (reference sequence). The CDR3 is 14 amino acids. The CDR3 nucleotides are TGTGCCAGTAGTACCGGACACCTGTCCTATGGCTACACCTTC. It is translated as CASSTGHLSYGYTF.

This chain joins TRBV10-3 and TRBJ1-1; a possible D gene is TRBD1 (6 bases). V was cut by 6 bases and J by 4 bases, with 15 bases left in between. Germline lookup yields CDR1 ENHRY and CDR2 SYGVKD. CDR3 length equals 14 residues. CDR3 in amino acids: CAISSGAGGTEAFF. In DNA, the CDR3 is TGTGCCATCAGCTCAGGGGCCGGAGGCACTGAAGCTTTCTTT.

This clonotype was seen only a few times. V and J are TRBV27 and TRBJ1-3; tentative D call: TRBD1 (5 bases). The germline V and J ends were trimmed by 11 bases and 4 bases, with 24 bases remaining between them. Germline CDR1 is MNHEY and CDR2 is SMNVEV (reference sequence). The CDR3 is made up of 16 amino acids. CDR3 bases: TGTGCCGCCGCCCGGGGACCGGAAGAATACGGAAACACCATATATTTT. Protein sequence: CAAARGPEEYGNTIYF.

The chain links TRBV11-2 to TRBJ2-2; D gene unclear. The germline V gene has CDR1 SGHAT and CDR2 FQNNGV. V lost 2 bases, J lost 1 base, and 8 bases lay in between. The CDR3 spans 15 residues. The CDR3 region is CASSLNPGNTGELFF. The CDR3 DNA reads TGTGCCAGCAGCTTAAACCCAGGGAACACCGGGGAGCTGTTTTTT.

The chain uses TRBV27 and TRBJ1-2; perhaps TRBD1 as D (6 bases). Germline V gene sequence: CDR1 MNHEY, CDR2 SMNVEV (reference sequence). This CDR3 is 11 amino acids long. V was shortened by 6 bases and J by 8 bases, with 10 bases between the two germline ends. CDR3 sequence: CASRKGVGYTF. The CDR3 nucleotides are TGTGCCAGCAGAAAGGGGGTGGGCTACACCTTC.

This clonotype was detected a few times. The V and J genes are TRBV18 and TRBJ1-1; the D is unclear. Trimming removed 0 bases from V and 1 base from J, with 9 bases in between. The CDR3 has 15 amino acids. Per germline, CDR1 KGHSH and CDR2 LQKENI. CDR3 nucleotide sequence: TGTGCCAGCTCACCACCTCTGGGGTGGAACACTGAAGCTTTCTTT. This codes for CASSPPLGWNTEAFF.

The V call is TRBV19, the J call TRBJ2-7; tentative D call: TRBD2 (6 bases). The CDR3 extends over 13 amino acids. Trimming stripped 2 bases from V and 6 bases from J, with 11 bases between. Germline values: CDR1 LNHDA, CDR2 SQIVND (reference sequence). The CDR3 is CASSIPTSPEQYF. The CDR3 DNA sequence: TGTGCCAGTAGTATACCGACTAGTCCCGAGCAGTACTTC.

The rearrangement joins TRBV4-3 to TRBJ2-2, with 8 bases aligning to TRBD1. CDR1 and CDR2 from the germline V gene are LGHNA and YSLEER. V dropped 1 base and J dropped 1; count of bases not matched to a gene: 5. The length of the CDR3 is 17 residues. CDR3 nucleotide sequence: TGCGCCAGCAGCCAAGGGACAGGGTGGGGGAACACCGGGGAGCTGTTTTTT. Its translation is CASSQGTGWGNTGELFF.

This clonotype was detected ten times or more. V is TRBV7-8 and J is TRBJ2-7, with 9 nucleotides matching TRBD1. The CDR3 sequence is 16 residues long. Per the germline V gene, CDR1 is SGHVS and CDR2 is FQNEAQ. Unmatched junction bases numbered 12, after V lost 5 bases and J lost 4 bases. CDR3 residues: CASSPPPRDRVYEQYF. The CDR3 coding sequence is TGTGCCAGCAGCCCCCCCCCTAGGGACAGGGTTTACGAGCAGTACTTC.